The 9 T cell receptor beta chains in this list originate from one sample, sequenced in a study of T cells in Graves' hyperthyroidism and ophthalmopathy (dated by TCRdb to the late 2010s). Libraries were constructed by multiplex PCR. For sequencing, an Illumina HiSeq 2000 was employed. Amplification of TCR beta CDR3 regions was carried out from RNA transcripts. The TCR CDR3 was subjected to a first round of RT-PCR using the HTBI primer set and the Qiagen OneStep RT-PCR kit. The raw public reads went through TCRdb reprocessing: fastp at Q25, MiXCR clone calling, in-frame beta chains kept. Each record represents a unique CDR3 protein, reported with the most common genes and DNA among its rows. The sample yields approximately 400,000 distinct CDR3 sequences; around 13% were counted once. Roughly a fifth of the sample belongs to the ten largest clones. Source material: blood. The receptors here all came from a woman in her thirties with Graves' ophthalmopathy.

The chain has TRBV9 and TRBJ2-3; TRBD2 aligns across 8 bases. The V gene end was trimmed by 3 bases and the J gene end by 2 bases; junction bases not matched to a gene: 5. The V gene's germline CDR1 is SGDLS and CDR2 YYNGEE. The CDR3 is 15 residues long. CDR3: CASSAIAGTTDTQYF. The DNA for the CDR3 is TGTGCCAGCAGCGCGATAGCGGGGACCACAGATACGCAGTATTTT.

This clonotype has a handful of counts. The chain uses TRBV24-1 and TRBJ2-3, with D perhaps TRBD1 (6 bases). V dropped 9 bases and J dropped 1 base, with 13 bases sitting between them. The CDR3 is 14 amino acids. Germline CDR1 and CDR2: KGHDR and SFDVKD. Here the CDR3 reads CATQSTGRTDTQYF. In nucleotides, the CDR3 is TGTGCCACCCAGTCGACAGGACGCACAGATACGCAGTATTTT.

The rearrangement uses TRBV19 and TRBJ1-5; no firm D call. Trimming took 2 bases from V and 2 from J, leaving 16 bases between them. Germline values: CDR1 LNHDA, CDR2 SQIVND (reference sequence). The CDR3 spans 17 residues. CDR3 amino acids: CASSISFPKGRNQPQHF. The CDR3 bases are TGTGCCAGTAGTATATCATTTCCTAAAGGACGCAATCAGCCCCAGCATTTT.

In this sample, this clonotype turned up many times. The CDR3 spells CASSLFLMNTEAFF. CDR3 DNA: TGTGCCAGCAGTTTATTCCTCATGAACACTGAAGCTTTCTTT. The V call is TRBV28, the J call TRBJ1-1; no firm D call. The CDR3 consists of 14 residues. CDR1 is MDHEN and CDR2 is SYDVKM in the germline V gene. V lost 1 base to trimming and J lost 0 bases, with 6 bases between them.

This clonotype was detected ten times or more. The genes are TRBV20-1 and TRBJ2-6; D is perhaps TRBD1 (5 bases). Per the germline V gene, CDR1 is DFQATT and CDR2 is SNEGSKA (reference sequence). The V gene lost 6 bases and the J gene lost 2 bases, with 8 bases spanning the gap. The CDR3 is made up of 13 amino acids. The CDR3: CSASGPGANVLTF. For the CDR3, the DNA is TGCAGTGCATCAGGGCCTGGGGCCAACGTCCTGACTTTC.

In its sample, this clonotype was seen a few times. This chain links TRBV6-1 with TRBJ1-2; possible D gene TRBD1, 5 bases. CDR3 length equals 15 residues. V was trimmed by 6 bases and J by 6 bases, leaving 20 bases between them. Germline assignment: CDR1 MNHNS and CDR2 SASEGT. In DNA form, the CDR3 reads TGTGCCAGCAGACCCATGGCGTCTGGGGCCAATGGCTACACCTTC. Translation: CASRPMASGANGYTF.

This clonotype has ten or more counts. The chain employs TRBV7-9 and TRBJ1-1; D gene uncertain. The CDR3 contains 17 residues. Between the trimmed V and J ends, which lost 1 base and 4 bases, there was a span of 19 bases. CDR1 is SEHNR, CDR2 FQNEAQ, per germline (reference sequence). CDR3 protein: CASSLGPDQTGSTEAFF. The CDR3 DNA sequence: TGTGCCAGCAGCTTAGGACCGGACCAGACGGGGTCCACTGAAGCTTTCTTT.

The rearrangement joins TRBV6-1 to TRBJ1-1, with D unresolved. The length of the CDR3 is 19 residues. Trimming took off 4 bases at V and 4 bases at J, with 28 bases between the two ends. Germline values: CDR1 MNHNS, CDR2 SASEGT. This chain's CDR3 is CASSGKNPGMVGVSTEAFF. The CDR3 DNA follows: TGTGCCAGCAGTGGAAAAAATCCGGGAATGGTAGGTGTTAGCACTGAAGCTTTCTTT.

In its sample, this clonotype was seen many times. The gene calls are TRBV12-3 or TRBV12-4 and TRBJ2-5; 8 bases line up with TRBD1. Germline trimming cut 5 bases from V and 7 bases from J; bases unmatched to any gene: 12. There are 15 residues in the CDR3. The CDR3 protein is CASSPTQGAGGTQYF. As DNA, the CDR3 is TGTGCCAGCAGTCCGACCCAGGGGGCCGGGGGGACCCAGTACTTC.